This TCR beta chain appears in the sequencing data of a study of a mutant IDH1 vaccine in newly diagnosed glioma. Turning to this clone: The antigen remains unidentified.

Method: immunoSEQ multiplex PCR; TCRdb's copy keeps in-frame clones and lacks some. The sample shows 45,000 to 55,000 clones, about 82% of them seen only once. Time point here: week 35, safety follow-up. One vaccine dose held 300 ug of mutant IDH1 20-mer peptide and came with topical imiquimod. This clonotype originated in a man aged 35 to 55 with glioma. Material: PBMCs, obtained from a glioma patient whose treatment included an IDH1 peptide vaccine.

The DNA of the CDR3 is TGCGCCAGCAGCTCCCAAGCGGGACACAATGAGCAGTTCTTC. Translating it yields CASSSQAGHNEQFF. This sequence joins TRBV5-1 and TRBJ2-1, with 7 bases that match TRBD2. After removal of 3 bases from V and 5 bases from J, the junction contained 5 bases not matched to a gene. From germline, CDR1 is SGHRS and CDR2 YFSETQ. The CDR3 is made up of 14 amino acids.